The 31 T cell receptor beta chains in this list originate from one sample, sequenced in a study of blood T cells in healthy people across ages. Primed by a sample-barcoded 5' primer and a J-beta primer mix, a second PCR proceeded for about 6 to 11 cycles. TCRdb itself ran the 5' RACE reads through MiXCR, one entry per CDR3 protein. The profile shows roughly 1,500,000 distinct CDR3 sequences, about 31% of them singletons. Sequencing was carried out using blood. The receptors were gathered from a woman aged 25 to 39 in good health.

This sequence joins TRBV2 and TRBJ1-5, with 8 bases aligning to TRBD1. Germline loops: CDR1 SNHLY, CDR2 FYNNEI. V shed 7 bases, J shed 1 base, and the junction held 6 bases outside the gene matches. There are 15 residues in the CDR3. DNA for the CDR3: TGTGCCAGCACAGGGGGCGCGAGAAGCAATCAGCCCCAGCATTTT. It translates to CASTGGARSNQPQHF.

This clonotype appeared a few times. The chain carries TRBV20-1 and TRBJ2-5, with 7 bases that match TRBD1. CDR3 size: 14 residues. The germline CDR1 and CDR2 sequences are DFQATT and SNEGSKA (reference sequence). Germline trimming cut 5 bases from V and 2 bases from J; bases unmatched to any gene: 8. Here the CDR3 reads CSAGRGQKQETQYF. The DNA for the CDR3 is TGCAGTGCTGGCCGGGGACAGAAGCAAGAGACCCAGTACTTC.

This clonotype has a count of ten or more. The chain couples TRBV4-1 to TRBJ1-2; 7 bases fit TRBD1. This CDR3 has 15 amino acids. Germline V gene data show CDR1 as MGHRA and CDR2 as YSYEKL. With 4 bases clipped from V and 4 bases from J, the junction kept 9 bases outside the gene matches. The CDR3: CASSPTGQAIYGYTF. CDR3 nucleotides: TGCGCCAGCAGCCCGACCGGACAGGCGATCTATGGCTACACCTTC.

Of note for this clonotype: Since the CDR3 does not end with the conserved phenylalanine or tryptophan, this likely comes from a read error. This chain links TRBV20-1 with TRBJ2-1, with 8 bases lining up with TRBD1. The CDR3 covers 14 residues. Germline V gene lookup returns CDR1 DFQATT and CDR2 SNEGSKA (reference sequence). J was trimmed by 5 bases and V by 5 bases; bases with no gene match: 8. The CDR3 loop is CSASGQGYHNEQFC. The CDR3 bases are TGCAGTGCTTCCGGACAGGGCTATCACAATGAGCAGTTCTGC.

The chain couples TRBV5-1 to TRBJ2-1; 10 bases agree with TRBD2. The CDR3 runs 16 residues. V shed 2 bases and J 7 bases; nucleotides not matched to a gene: 9. The V gene's germline CDR1 is SGHRS and CDR2 YFSETQ. CDR3 DNA sequence: TGCGCCAGCAGCTTCTTAGCGGGGGGCGGTGAGAATGAGCAGTTCTTC. Translation: CASSFLAGGGENEQFF.

This rearrangement joins TRBV3-1 to TRBJ2-5; possibly TRBD2 for D (5 bases). Looked up from germline, CDR1 is LGHDT and CDR2 is YNNKEL (reference sequence). V shed 4 bases and J shed 1 base, with 13 bases lying between them. This CDR3 is built from 15 residues. As DNA, the CDR3 is TGTGCCAGCAGCCGCCTACCCGGACTCCAAGAGACCCAGTACTTC. Protein sequence: CASSRLPGLQETQYF.

The J gene is TRBJ2-7, the V gene TRBV7-2; 8 nucleotides line up with TRBD2. The CDR3 covers 19 residues. V shed 4 bases and J 6 bases; nucleotides not matched to a gene: 23. From germline, CDR1 is SGHTA and CDR2 FQGNSA. CDR3 DNA sequence: TGTGCCAGCAGCTCCCCCGGGCGGGGGGTACGTACCTCTTCAGCCGAGCAGTACTTC. This gives the protein CASSSPGRGVRTSSAEQYF.

This clonotype was counted between two and nine times. CDR3 DNA sequence: TGTGCCAGCAACAAGGACAGGGTTGAGGAAAAACTGTTTTTT. Amino acid sequence: CASNKDRVEEKLFF. The chain is built from TRBV6-1 and TRBJ1-4, with 8 bases fitting TRBD1. Germline loops: CDR1 MNHNS, CDR2 SASEGT. CDR3 size: 14 residues. The J segment lost 8 bases and the V segment lost 7 bases, leaving 9 bases of the junction unmatched.

CDR3 nucleotides: TGTGCCAGCAGCCCTTCTGGGACAGCTGACACCGGGGAGCTGTTTTTT. It translates to CASSPSGTADTGELFF. The V and J genes are TRBV7-9 and TRBJ2-2; 7 nucleotides line up with TRBD1. The germline V gene has CDR1 SEHNR and CDR2 FQNEAQ (reference sequence). V lost 5 bases to trimming and J lost 3 bases; unmatched junction nucleotides: 9. The CDR3 length is 16 residues.

This clonotype was detected ten times or more. V and J are TRBV6-5 and TRBJ1-2; D is possibly TRBD1 (5 bases). CDR1 and CDR2 from the germline V gene are MNHEY and SVGAGI. The CDR3 is 14 amino acids. V was cut by 7 bases and J by 4 bases, with 16 bases left in between. This CDR3 reads CASTRAKGLYGYTF. The CDR3 coding sequence is TGTGCCAGCACACGGGCCAAGGGGCTCTATGGCTACACCTTC.

The chain uses TRBV7-3 and TRBJ2-1, with D possibly being TRBD1 or TRBD2 (6 bases each). CDR3 length: 16 residues. V lost 5 bases and J 9 bases, leaving 23 bases between the germline ends. Germline V gene data show CDR1 as SGHTA and CDR2 as FQGTGA. The CDR3 DNA reads TGTGCCAGCAGCCTAAACCAGGGAGCCGAGGGGGGTGAGCAGTTCTTC. Amino acid sequence: CASSLNQGAEGGEQFF.

A few counts support this clonotype. V and J are TRBV12-5 and TRBJ2-1; no clear D. V was trimmed by 3 bases and J by 7 bases, leaving 4 bases between them. There are 11 residues in the CDR3. The germline V gene encodes CDR1 LGHNT and CDR2 FRNRAP. This chain's CDR3 is CASGFRNEQFF. The CDR3 DNA is TGTGCTAGTGGTTTCCGGAATGAGCAGTTCTTC.

V usage is TRBV20-1 and J usage is TRBJ2-3; D gene uncertain. The germline gives CDR1 DFQATT, CDR2 SNEGSKA (reference sequence). With 6 bases removed from V and 2 bases from J, the gap between germline ends came to 9 bases. The CDR3 runs 12 residues. CDR3 residues: CSAVGPTDTQYF. The DNA for the CDR3 is TGCAGTGCCGTGGGTCCCACAGATACGCAGTATTTT.

In regard to this clonotype: A much more abundant neighbour one base away suggests this may be a read error. The chain has TRBV20-1 and TRBJ2-7, with 8 bases fitting TRBD2. Germline V gene sequence: CDR1 DFQATT, CDR2 SNEGSKA (reference sequence). The CDR3 is made up of 14 amino acids. Here the CDR3 DNA reads TGCGGTGCTTCGGGGGGGGACACCCCCTACGAGCAGTACTTC. Translation gives CGASGGDTPYEQYF.

The chain links TRBV9 to TRBJ2-7, with 8 bases that match TRBD1. This CDR3 is 12 amino acids long. The V and J ends lost 4 bases and 6 bases, in that order; junction bases with no gene match: 3. In germline, CDR1 is SGDLS, CDR2 YYNGEE. The CDR3 DNA follows: TGTGCCAGCAGCTGGGGGACAGGCGAGCAGTACTTC. It encodes CASSWGTGEQYF.

This clonotype occurred many times. J is TRBJ2-1 and V is TRBV6-2 or TRBV6-3; D is perhaps TRBD2 (6 bases). CDR3 size: 15 residues. V gave up 8 bases and J gave up 3 bases, with 17 bases separating them. Germline values: CDR1 MNHEY, CDR2 SVGEGT. In DNA form, the CDR3 reads TGTGCCAGCCAGACGGGAGCCGGGAACTACAATGAGCAGTTCTTC. Protein product: CASQTGAGNYNEQFF.

This CDR3 reads CSARSSGGTYNEQFF. In nucleotides, the CDR3 is TGCAGTGCTAGGTCTAGCGGGGGCACATACAATGAGCAGTTCTTC. The rearrangement links TRBV20-1 to TRBJ2-1; TRBD2 agrees at 10 bases. From germline, CDR1 is DFQATT and CDR2 SNEGSKA (reference sequence). V dropped 3 bases and J dropped 4; count of bases not matched to a gene: 6. The CDR3 is made up of 15 amino acids.

This clonotype has only a few counts. The rearrangement links TRBV29-1 to TRBJ1-2; weak D call: TRBD1 (5 bases). The germline V gene encodes CDR1 SQVTM and CDR2 ANQGSEA. Trimming took off 3 bases at V and 6 bases at J, with 14 bases between the two ends. This CDR3 has 13 amino acids. DNA for the CDR3: TGCAGCGTTGAGGATCAAGGGACCCATGGCTACACCTTC. Protein: CSVEDQGTHGYTF.

Details on this clonotype: A junction boundary mismatches the germline segment, possibly from a read error. The chain recombines TRBV6-2 or TRBV6-3 with TRBJ2-5; D gene ambiguous. Germline V CDR1 and CDR2: MNHEY, SVGEGT. The CDR3 is 14 amino acids. The DNA for the CDR3 is TGTGCCAGCAGGTACTCGACTCGCCAAGAGACCCAGTACTTC. Its protein product is CASRYSTRQETQYF.

This clonotype was seen a handful of times. The chain uses TRBV27 and TRBJ2-1; D may be TRBD2 (5 bases). This CDR3 is built from 15 residues. Germline V gene sequence: CDR1 MNHEY, CDR2 SMNVEV (reference sequence). Trimming removed 6 bases at V and 8 bases at J, with 20 bases between. DNA for the CDR3: TGTGCCAGCAGCCCCCCCGGACTGCGCGAGGATGAGCAGTTCTTC. Encoded protein: CASSPPGLREDEQFF.

This clonotype was seen more than once but under ten times. V usage is TRBV7-7 and J usage is TRBJ2-5; D might be TRBD1 or TRBD2, each matching 5 bases. V lost 4 bases, J lost 3 bases, and 12 bases lay in between. The CDR3 length is 14 residues. Germline V CDR1 and CDR2: SSHAT, FNYEAQ (reference sequence). CDR3 residues: CASSSRDGEETQYF. CDR3 sequence (DNA): TGTGCCAGCAGCTCCCGGGACGGTGAAGAGACCCAGTACTTC.

This clonotype has only a few counts. V usage is TRBV5-1 and J usage is TRBJ2-1, with 7 bases aligning to TRBD2. V lost 1 base, J lost 5 bases, and 9 bases stayed unmatched. Germline CDR1 is SGHRS and CDR2 is YFSETQ. The CDR3 length is 16 residues. CDR3 sequence reads: CASSLYRGSTDNEQFF. In DNA, the CDR3 is TGCGCCAGCAGCTTGTATCGCGGGAGCACGGACAATGAGCAGTTCTTC. Full variable domain (remainder filled in from reference TRBV5-1 and TRBJ2-1): KAGVTQTPRYLIKTRGQQVTLSCSPISGHRSVSWYQQTPGQGLQFLFEYFSETQRNKGNFPGRFSGRQFSNSRSEMNVSTLELGDSALYLCASSLYRGSTDNEQFFGPGTRLTVL.

This clonotype appeared many times. The chain carries TRBV11-2 and TRBJ2-3, with D unresolved. The V gene's germline CDR1 is SGHAT and CDR2 FQNNGV. V lost 0 bases and J 5 bases, leaving 6 bases between the germline ends. This CDR3 is 13 amino acids long. DNA for the CDR3: TGTGCCAGCAGCTTAGATCGCGAAGATACGCAGTATTTT. Its protein product is CASSLDREDTQYF.

The chain links TRBV5-4 to TRBJ2-5; 12 bases align to TRBD1. V shed 5 bases and J 12 bases; nucleotides not matched to a gene: 8. The CDR3 contains 13 residues. Germline V lookup: CDR1 SGHNT, CDR2 YYREEE (reference sequence). CDR3 sequence (DNA): TGTGCCAGCAGGGGGGGGGACAGGGGGCCAGAGTACTTC. Translating gives CASRGGDRGPEYF.

Concerning this clonotype itself: The germline gene is not matched at one end of the junction; a read error may be the cause. This rearrangement joins TRBV5-1 to TRBJ2-5, with D hard to call. Germline V gene sequence: CDR1 SGHRS, CDR2 YFSETQ. CDR3 length equals 15 residues. CDR3 sequence reads: CASSLVGPSQEIQYF. The CDR3, as DNA: TGCGCCAGCAGCTTGGTCGGGCCGAGCCAAGAGATCCAGTACTTC.

This chain links TRBV5-1 with TRBJ2-1, with 11 bases identical to TRBD2. This CDR3 is 21 amino acids long. Germline loops: CDR1 SGHRS, CDR2 YFSETQ. Trimming took 3 bases from V and 2 from J; bases not matched to a gene: 19. In DNA form, the CDR3 reads TGCGCCAGCAGCTGGCCGGCCGGGGTTAGCGGGAGGGCCGGACCCTACAATGAGCAGTTCTTC. This gives the protein CASSWPAGVSGRAGPYNEQFF.

DNA of the CDR3: TGTGCCAGCAGTTTATTTGGGGTTGGCGGGGAGCTGTTTTTT. It yields the protein CASSLFGVGGELFF. The chain employs TRBV28 and TRBJ2-2; no clear D. CDR3 length equals 14 residues. Between the trimmed V and J ends, which lost 1 base and 7 bases, there was a span of 10 bases. Germline V lookup: CDR1 MDHEN, CDR2 SYDVKM.

J is TRBJ2-7 and V is TRBV27; TRBD2 aligns across 14 bases. The CDR3 loop spans 16 amino acids. After removal of 8 bases from V and 2 bases from J, the junction contained 8 bases not matched to a gene. Germline-derived CDR1 and CDR2 are MNHEY and SMNVEV (reference sequence). CDR3 protein: CASSGLAGDRTYEQYF. CDR3 in DNA: TGTGCCAGCTCGGGACTAGCGGGAGATCGCACCTACGAGCAGTACTTC.

The chain is built from TRBV21-1 and TRBJ2-6. TRBV21-1 is noted as a pseudogene. CDR3 length equals 14 residues. Here the CDR3 reads CASSLFSWANVLTF. In DNA, the CDR3 is TGTGCCAGCAGCCTTTTTTCGTGGGCCAACGTCCTGACTTTC.

As to this clonotype: The germline gene is not matched at one end of the junction; a read error may be the cause. This chain connects TRBV27 to TRBJ1-5; 8 nucleotides match TRBD1. This CDR3 is built from 14 residues. Germline V gene sequence: CDR1 MNHEY, CDR2 SMNVEV (reference sequence). The CDR3 DNA reads as TGTGCCAGCAGTCTATCGGGACAGGATCAGCCCCAGCATTTT. Translating it yields CASSLSGQDQPQHF.

There are many counts of this clonotype. The J gene is TRBJ1-2, the V gene TRBV6-6, with D perhaps matching TRBD1 (5 bases). CDR1 is MNHNY, CDR2 SVGAGI, per germline (reference sequence). The CDR3 is 13 amino acids. V was pared by 5 bases and J by 0 bases, with 7 bases between. The CDR3 coding sequence is TGTGCCAGCAGTCGGGACCCTAACTATGGCTACACCTTC. Protein product: CASSRDPNYGYTF.